Below, 19 T cell receptor beta chains from the same sample are listed, as sequenced in a study of human T cells and chemical hapten exposure. TCRdb re-called the RACE reads with MiXCR, one entry per CDR3 protein. The sample holds around 130,000 distinct CDR3 sequences, over 9.5% seen once. Time point here: patch test 2, 6 weeks after DPC sensitization. As for treatment: therapeutic diphenylcyclopropenone sensitization with weekly scalp DPC. The source material was whole blood, sampled in connection with sensitization to the hapten diphenylcyclopropenone (DPC). Source of these receptors: a woman between 50 and 59 years old with alopecia areata. Some clones in this sample may be carry-over from other donors' samples.

This clonotype occurred many times. A junction end diverges from the germline sequence, so it may reflect a read error. The chain uses TRBV29-1 and TRBJ2-1; 7 nucleotides agree with TRBD2. The length of the CDR3 is 11 residues. Germline CDR1 and CDR2: SQVTM and ANQGSEA. The CDR3 spells CSVEGVSGFLF. DNA for the CDR3: TGCAGCGTTGAAGGGGTTAGCGGGTTCCTCTTC.

The sample holds a few counts of this clonotype. V usage is TRBV7-6 and J usage is TRBJ2-7, with 15 bases lining up with TRBD2. Per germline, CDR1 SGHVS and CDR2 FNYEAQ. The CDR3 runs 16 residues. The junction had 3 bases not matched to a gene; V was cut back by 4 bases and J by 2 bases. CDR3 sequence reads: CASSSGLAGGTYEQYF. Written as DNA, the CDR3 is TGTGCCAGCAGCTCGGGACTAGCGGGAGGAACCTACGAGCAGTACTTC.

The CDR3 spells CASRRTGGAGANVLTF. CDR3 nucleotide sequence: TGTGCCAGCAGGCGAACAGGGGGCGCTGGGGCCAACGTCCTGACTTTC. The V call is TRBV12-3 or TRBV12-4, the J call TRBJ2-6; 9 positions match TRBD1. V gave up 6 bases and J gave up 2 bases; unmatched junction bases: 5. The CDR3 has 16 amino acids.

Regarding this clonotype: One junction end disagrees with the germline gene, perhaps due to a read error. The chain uses TRBV18 and TRBJ2-1, with 11 bases fitting TRBD2. The CDR3 is 12 amino acids. Germline V gene data show CDR1 as KGHSH and CDR2 as LQKENI. In nucleotides, the CDR3 is TGTGCCAGCTCACCACCGTCTGGGACTAGCGGCTTC. It yields the protein CASSPPSGTSGF.

CDR3 protein: CASSYMGGRAYPYEQYF. The CDR3 DNA follows: TGTGCCAGCAGTTACATGGGGGGCCGTGCTTACCCCTACGAGCAGTACTTC. This chain connects TRBV6-2 or TRBV6-3 to TRBJ2-7; D possibly matches TRBD1 or TRBD2 (6 bases each). Trimming left V 2 bases short and J 2 bases short, with 19 bases between. CDR1 is MNHEY, CDR2 SVGEGT, per germline. The CDR3 is 17 residues long.

The J gene is TRBJ2-7, the V gene TRBV14; D unresolved. The CDR3 has 15 amino acids. The V gene's germline CDR1 is SGHDN and CDR2 FVKESK. The V gene lost 4 bases and the J gene lost 7 bases, with 20 bases spanning the gap. CDR3 loop: CASSLKKAGLGEQYF. Written as DNA, the CDR3 is TGTGCCAGCAGCCTCAAGAAGGCCGGTTTGGGTGAGCAGTACTTC. The full variable domain, completed using reference TRBV14 and TRBJ2-7, is EAGVTQFPSHSVIEKGQTVTLRCDPISGHDNLYWYRRVMGKEIKFLLHFVKESKQDESGMPNNRFLAERTGGTYSTLKVQPAELEDSGVYFCASSLKKAGLGEQYFGPGTRLTVT.

In DNA, the CDR3 is TGCAGTGCTCGGGCCGGACTAGCGGATTCCTACGAGCAGTACTTC. Translated: CSARAGLADSYEQYF. The J gene is TRBJ2-7, the V gene TRBV20-1; 10 bases align to TRBD2. V lost 5 bases to trimming and J lost 1 base; unmatched junction nucleotides: 8. The CDR3 extends over 15 amino acids. Germline V gene data show CDR1 as DFQATT and CDR2 as SNEGSKA (reference sequence).

This clonotype turned up a few times. The chain joins TRBV6-6 to TRBJ1-4; D gene ambiguous. CDR1 and CDR2 from the germline V gene are MNHNY and SVGAGI (reference sequence). Deletions cut 2 bases from V and 8 bases from J, with 3 bases between. This CDR3 region has 11 residues. The CDR3 bases are TGTGCCAGCAGTTACAGGGAAAAACTGTTTTTT. It encodes CASSYREKLFF.

This clonotype came up a few times. The chain uses TRBV28 and TRBJ2-7; no reliable D call. This CDR3 spans 12 amino acids. The V end lost 7 bases, the J end lost 2 bases, and 9 bases lay between the germline ends. Germline loops: CDR1 MDHEN, CDR2 SYDVKM. Here the CDR3 reads CASTLSPYEQYF. For the CDR3, the DNA is TGTGCCAGCACCCTATCGCCCTACGAGCAGTACTTC.

The V gene is TRBV5-5, the J gene TRBJ1-5; maybe TRBD1 (6 bases). This CDR3 contains 14 residues. The germline V and J ends were trimmed by 3 bases and 7 bases, with 14 bases remaining between them. Looked up from germline, CDR1 is SGHKS and CDR2 is YYEKEE (reference sequence). CDR3 protein: CASSSRMRGQPQHF. CDR3 DNA: TGTGCCAGCAGCTCCCGGATGAGGGGGCAGCCCCAGCATTTT.

V and J are TRBV25-1 and TRBJ2-1, with 7 bases aligning to TRBD2. The germline gives CDR1 MGHDK, CDR2 SYGVNS. The CDR3 is 15 amino acids. V shed 8 bases and J 5 bases; nucleotides not matched to a gene: 12. The CDR3 sequence is CASLGGTLGHNEQFF. In DNA form, the CDR3 reads TGTGCCAGCCTCGGGGGGACTCTTGGGCACAATGAGCAGTTCTTC.

There are many counts of this clonotype. V usage is TRBV7-2 and J usage is TRBJ2-3, with D tentatively TRBD1 (6 bases). Trimming took 3 bases from V and 2 from J, leaving 12 bases between them. Germline V gene sequence: CDR1 SGHTA, CDR2 FQGNSA. The CDR3 sequence is 15 residues long. CDR3: CASSFLQGPTDTQYF. In DNA, the CDR3 is TGTGCCAGCAGCTTCCTACAGGGTCCCACAGATACGCAGTATTTT.

The chain joins TRBV9 to TRBJ2-7; 10 bases line up with TRBD2. CDR1 is SGDLS and CDR2 is YYNGEE in the germline V gene. CDR3 length: 15 amino acids. The V segment lost 3 bases and the J segment 3 bases; nucleotides outside the gene matches: 6. CDR3 residues: CASSAGTSAIYEQYF. DNA of the CDR3: TGTGCCAGCAGCGCCGGGACTAGCGCGATCTACGAGCAGTACTTC.

This clonotype was seen more than once but under ten times. The CDR3 here is CSARVAAREAFF. CDR3 nucleotide sequence: TGCAGTGCTAGAGTCGCAGCTAGAGAAGCTTTCTTT. The chain is built from TRBV20-1 and TRBJ1-1; D unclear. CDR3 length equals 12 residues. The ends were cut back, 1 base at V and 8 bases at J, with 11 bases in the middle. CDR1 is DFQATT and CDR2 is SNEGSKA in the germline V gene (reference sequence).

In this sample, this clonotype turned up a few times. J is TRBJ2-5 and V is TRBV7-3, with TRBD1 as a possible D gene (6 bases). Trimming pared 3 bases from V and 2 bases from J, leaving 19 bases between. CDR3 length equals 17 residues. CDR1 SGHTA and CDR2 FQGTGA come from the germline V gene. CDR3 DNA: TGTGCCAGCAGCTTCGGAAGGACAGCTAACTTACAAGAGACCCAGTACTTC. Residues: CASSFGRTANLQETQYF.

Only a few counts were recorded for this clonotype. This chain uses TRBV6-1 with TRBJ2-1, with 8 bases that match TRBD2. This CDR3 region has 14 residues. Germline V gene data show CDR1 as MNHNS and CDR2 as SASEGT. With V trimmed by 6 bases and J by 4 bases, 5 bases remained unmatched. The CDR3 bases are TGTGCCAGCAGGTTAGCGGGGTTATACAATGAGCAGTTCTTC. It translates to CASRLAGLYNEQFF.

This clonotype was counted a few times. The CDR3 nucleotides read TGTGCCAGCAGTTTATGGCAAGAGACCCAGTACTTC. Translated, it gives CASSLWQETQYF. The chain couples TRBV28 to TRBJ2-5; D gene uncertain. The CDR3 consists of 12 residues. Germline V gene sequence: CDR1 MDHEN, CDR2 SYDVKM. Trimming shortened V by 0 bases and J by 2 bases, and 1 base separated the two germline ends.

This chain connects TRBV6-5 to TRBJ2-7; TRBD1 agrees at 9 bases. Germline assignment: CDR1 MNHEY and CDR2 SVGAGI. This CDR3 comprises 15 residues. V lost 7 bases, J lost 3 bases, and 10 bases stayed unmatched. CDR3: CASKPRTGAIYEQYF. For the CDR3, the DNA is TGTGCCAGCAAACCCAGGACAGGGGCTATCTACGAGCAGTACTTC.

This clonotype was counted many times. The chain is built from TRBV25-1 and TRBJ2-5, with D tentatively TRBD1 or TRBD2 (6 bases each). Looked up from germline, CDR1 is MGHDK and CDR2 is SYGVNS. This CDR3 contains 14 residues. V lost 3 bases and J lost 4, with 12 bases in between. CDR3 DNA sequence: TGTGCCAGCAGTGAGGCTGGGGGGCGAGAGACCCAGTACTTC. Translation: CASSEAGGRETQYF. Supplemented by reference TRBV25-1 and TRBJ2-5, the full variable domain reads EADIYQTPRYLVIGTGKKITLECSQTMGHDKMYWYQQDPGMELHLIHYSYGVNSTEKGDLSSESTVSRIRTEHFPLTLESARPSHTSQYLCASSEAGGRETQYFGPGTRLLVL.